These 32 T cell receptor beta chains originate from one sample sequenced in a study of identical twins. TCRdb analysed the 5' RACE reads with MiXCR anew, one entry per CDR3 protein. The sample contains about 720,000 distinct CDR3 sequences, about 20% of which appear only once. The sample was also linked to a second study, of T cells expressing NK-cell markers.

Sequencing was done on a sample of PBMCs. Source of these receptors: a woman aged 18 to 35 in good health.

This clonotype has a handful of counts. The CDR3 coding sequence is TGCGCCAGCAAAACTACAGCAGGGGGCAATACCGGGGAGCTGTTTTTT. The encoded protein is CASKTTAGGNTGELFF. The V gene is TRBV5-1, the J gene TRBJ2-2, with TRBD1 matching 8 bases. Germline lookup yields CDR1 SGHRS and CDR2 YFSETQ. The CDR3 loop spans 16 amino acids. V lost 6 bases and J lost 5; bases outside the gene matches: 12.

This chain links TRBV7-8 with TRBJ2-2; D may be TRBD1 (6 bases). The germline V gene has CDR1 SGHVS and CDR2 FQNEAQ. Trimming cost V 3 bases and J 4 bases, with 12 bases left between them. The CDR3 consists of 15 residues. DNA for the CDR3: TGTGCCAGCAGCTTTAGGGTGGACAGCACCGGGGAGCTGTTTTTT. It codes for CASSFRVDSTGELFF.

In its sample, this clonotype was seen a few times. The chain carries TRBV29-1 and TRBJ1-1; possibly TRBD1 for D (5 bases). Germline CDR1 reads SQVTM; CDR2 reads ANQGSEA. V dropped 4 bases and J dropped 6 bases, with 24 bases sitting between them. This CDR3 has 16 residues. CDR3: CSVVFVGPGRYAEAFF. The CDR3, as DNA: TGCAGCGTTGTTTTTGTAGGACCAGGGAGGTATGCTGAAGCTTTCTTT. The full variable domain, completed using reference TRBV29-1 and TRBJ1-1, is SAVISQKPSRDICQRGTSLTIQCQVDSQVTMMFWYRQQPGQSLTLIATANQGSEATYESGFVIDKFPISRPNLTFSTLTVSNMSPEDSSIYLCSVVFVGPGRYAEAFFGQGTRLTVV.

The chain has TRBV24-1 and TRBJ2-1; 7 nucleotides align to TRBD2. CDR3 length equals 16 residues. Germline V gives CDR1 KGHDR, CDR2 SFDVKD. V dropped 5 bases and J dropped 4; count of bases not matched to a gene: 10. CDR3 sequence (DNA): TGTGCCACCAGTGCTCGAAGGACTAGTGCATACAATGAGCAGTTCTTC. Translated, it gives CATSARRTSAYNEQFF.

This clonotype was observed a few times. The rearrangement joins TRBV20-1 to TRBJ2-7; maybe TRBD1 (6 bases). The CDR3 contains 13 residues. Looked up from germline, CDR1 is DFQATT and CDR2 is SNEGSKA (reference sequence). V shed 6 bases and J shed 1 base, with 13 bases lying between them. CDR3 nucleotides: TGCAGTGCCGCAGGGGTGAGATCCTACGAGCAGTACTTC. It translates to CSAAGVRSYEQYF.

This rearrangement joins TRBV6-2 or TRBV6-3 to TRBJ2-5; TRBD2 matches at 10 bases. From germline, CDR1 is MNHEY and CDR2 SVGEGT. The length of the CDR3 is 15 residues. Trimming took 2 bases from V and 7 from J; bases not matched to a gene: 7. The CDR3 bases are TGTGCCAGCAGTTACGTGGCTAGCGGGAGTGTGACCCAGTACTTC. This encodes CASSYVASGSVTQYF.

This clonotype was counted at least ten times. The J gene is TRBJ2-3, the V gene TRBV29-1; the match to TRBD2 covers 8 bases. This CDR3 has 14 residues. V was clipped by 1 base and J by 6 bases; unmatched bases: 6. CDR1 and CDR2 from the germline V gene are SQVTM and ANQGSEA. The DNA of the CDR3 is TGCAGCGTTGAAGGGGGACTAGGAGCGGATACGCAGTATTTT. This sequence encodes CSVEGGLGADTQYF.

This chain uses TRBV4-3 with TRBJ2-5; D unresolved. Trimming took off 1 base at V and 7 bases at J, with 13 bases between the two ends. Germline V gene data show CDR1 as LGHNA and CDR2 as YSLEER. The CDR3 is 14 residues long. For the CDR3, the DNA is TGCGCCAGCAGCCAAGCCCACAGAAAGGGGACCCAGTACTTC. Translating gives CASSQAHRKGTQYF.

This clonotype was observed a few times. The chain recombines TRBV6-1 with TRBJ1-6; possibly TRBD1 for D (6 bases). The CDR3 extends over 13 amino acids. Germline V gives CDR1 MNHNS, CDR2 SASEGT. V lost 2 bases, J lost 9 bases, and 8 bases lay in between. CDR3 in DNA: TGTGCCAGCAGTGAAATGGGGGCTTCACCCCTCCACTTT. It is translated as CASSEMGASPLHF.

In DNA, the CDR3 is TGCGCCAGCAGCTTGCGCCCGGGACAGGGCGCCTACAATGAGCAGTTCTTC. This translates into CASSLRPGQGAYNEQFF. V usage is TRBV5-1 and J usage is TRBJ2-1; 9 bases are shared with TRBD1. After removal of 1 base from V and 2 bases from J, the junction contained 7 bases not matched to a gene. This CDR3 is 17 amino acids long. Per germline, CDR1 SGHRS and CDR2 YFSETQ.

The genes are TRBV14 and TRBJ2-1; perhaps TRBD2 as D (7 bases). V lost 4 bases and J lost 5, with 12 bases in between. This CDR3 has 14 residues. Germline V gene data show CDR1 as SGHDN and CDR2 as FVKESK. As DNA, the CDR3 is TGTGCCAGCAGCCGGGGGGGCGTTAACAATGAGCAGTTCTTC. Translation: CASSRGGVNNEQFF.

The chain employs TRBV27 and TRBJ2-3, with unresolved D. There are 19 residues in the CDR3. Germline loops: CDR1 MNHEY, CDR2 SMNVEV (reference sequence). V was clipped by 4 bases and J by 0 bases, with 23 bases between them. The CDR3 is CASSSTASPLTPSTDTQYF. In nucleotides, the CDR3 is TGTGCCAGCAGTTCGACGGCGAGCCCTTTGACGCCTAGCACAGATACGCAGTATTTT.

This clonotype appeared a few times. The rearrangement uses TRBV10-3 and TRBJ2-3; 9 nucleotides match TRBD2. CDR1 is ENHRY, CDR2 SYGVKD, per germline. CDR3 size: 17 residues. J was trimmed by 1 base and V by 7 bases; bases with no gene match: 12. The CDR3, as DNA: TGTGCCATCACCGGATCGACTAGCGGAGGGGGCACAGATACGCAGTATTTT. Its translation: CAITGSTSGGGTDTQYF.

This clonotype has just a few counts. CDR3 in DNA: TGTGCCAGCTCCCGGGGGTCGGGGGCTTTCTTT. Protein product: CASSRGSGAFF. This rearrangement joins TRBV12-3 or TRBV12-4 to TRBJ1-1; a weak D match, TRBD1 (5 bases). The CDR3 runs 11 residues. V lost 8 bases and J lost 11, with 15 bases in between.

Only a few counts were recorded for this clonotype. J is TRBJ2-1 and V is TRBV20-1; 7 nucleotides agree with TRBD1. Germline V gives CDR1 DFQATT, CDR2 SNEGSKA (reference sequence). The CDR3 spans 11 residues. V trimming: 6 bases; J trimming: 10 bases; junction bases outside the gene matches: 6. The CDR3 spells CSARDRGEQFF. The CDR3 DNA reads as TGCAGTGCCCGGGACAGAGGGGAGCAGTTCTTC.

J is TRBJ2-7 and V is TRBV9; D perhaps matches TRBD2 (5 bases). There are 14 residues in the CDR3. Deletions cut 5 bases from V and 2 bases from J, with 14 bases between. Germline CDR1 is SGDLS and CDR2 is YYNGEE. In nucleotides, the CDR3 is TGTGCCAGCAGTGCGGATCTAGCAGCCTACGAGCAGTACTTC. Translating it yields CASSADLAAYEQYF.

J is TRBJ2-7 and V is TRBV10-2, with D possibly being TRBD1 (6 bases). The CDR3 covers 15 residues. Trimming pared 8 bases from V and 1 base from J, leaving 18 bases between. CDR1 is WSHSY and CDR2 is SAAADI in the germline V gene. CDR3 sequence reads: CASADSGANSYEQYF. In DNA form, the CDR3 reads TGCGCCAGCGCGGACTCAGGGGCAAATTCCTACGAGCAGTACTTC.

This clonotype was seen more than once but under ten times. The chain couples TRBV24-1 to TRBJ2-7; D is uncertain. Looked up from germline, CDR1 is KGHDR and CDR2 is SFDVKD. The CDR3 consists of 13 residues. Between the trimmed V and J ends, which lost 9 bases and 1 base, there was a span of 12 bases. This CDR3 is CATVDPASYEQYF. The CDR3 DNA sequence: TGTGCCACCGTAGATCCGGCGTCCTACGAGCAGTACTTC.

This clonotype was counted only a few times. This chain connects TRBV9 to TRBJ2-5; 8 bases map to TRBD2. Germline V gene sequence: CDR1 SGDLS, CDR2 YYNGEE. The CDR3 consists of 17 residues. J gave up 2 bases and V 0 bases, and 9 bases lay outside the gene matches. The CDR3 here is CASSVVAAGVGQETQYF. CDR3 nucleotide sequence: TGTGCCAGCAGCGTAGTCGCAGCGGGAGTGGGTCAAGAGACCCAGTACTTC. Together with reference TRBV9 and TRBJ2-5, the CDR3 gives the full variable domain: DSGVTQTPKHLITATGQRVTLRCSPRSGDLSVYWYQQSLDQGLQFLIQYYNGEERAKGNILERFSAQQFPDLHSELNLSSLELGDSALYFCASSVVAAGVGQETQYFGPGTRLLVL.

This clonotype came up a few times. This sequence joins TRBV12-3 or TRBV12-4 and TRBJ2-1; 12 bases fit TRBD2. With V trimmed by 7 bases and J by 4 bases, 2 bases remained unmatched. CDR3 length: 14 residues. DNA of the CDR3: TGTGCCAGCACCGGGACTAGCGGGTACAATGAGCAGTTCTTC. This codes for CASTGTSGYNEQFF.

The rearrangement links TRBV24-1 to TRBJ2-3, with 10 bases matching TRBD1. This CDR3 is 15 amino acids long. Germline V lookup: CDR1 KGHDR, CDR2 SFDVKD. Losses at the gene ends were 1 base for V and 6 bases for J; bases not matched to a gene: 3. CDR3 sequence (DNA): TGTGCCACCAGTGATTTCGGGGACAGGGGTGATACGCAGTATTTT. It specifies CATSDFGDRGDTQYF.

The J gene is TRBJ2-2, the V gene TRBV10-1; D gene uncertain. From germline, CDR1 is WNHNN and CDR2 SYGVQD (reference sequence). This CDR3 contains 14 residues. V lost 10 bases to trimming and J lost 3 bases, with 15 bases between them. CDR3 in amino acids: CATARGVDTGELFF. In DNA form, the CDR3 reads TGCGCCACCGCAAGAGGAGTGGACACCGGGGAGCTGTTTTTT.

The J gene is TRBJ2-1, the V gene TRBV20-1, with 9 bases fitting TRBD2. CDR1 is DFQATT and CDR2 is SNEGSKA in the germline V gene (reference sequence). This CDR3 spans 15 amino acids. The trim removed 1 base at V and 1 base at J, leaving 2 bases unmatched. The CDR3 DNA sequence: TGCAGTGCTAGAGGTAGCGGGAGATCCTACAATGAGCAGTTCTTC. Its protein is CSARGSGRSYNEQFF.

This clonotype occurred a few times. The chain couples TRBV5-1 to TRBJ2-6; no clear D. The CDR3 has 15 residues. CDR1 SGHRS and CDR2 YFSETQ come from the germline V gene. V lost 4 bases to trimming and J lost 1 base, with 9 bases between them. The CDR3 DNA is TGCGCCAGCAGCGGACGGCTTTCTGGGGCCAACGTCCTGACTTTC. This gives the protein CASSGRLSGANVLTF.

The chain is built from TRBV3-1 and TRBJ2-3, with 8 nucleotides matching TRBD2. This CDR3 comprises 16 residues. J lost 0 bases, V lost 5 bases, and 7 bases had no gene match. Germline V lookup: CDR1 LGHDT, CDR2 YNNKEL (reference sequence). DNA for the CDR3: TGTGCCAGCAGCGTCATAGCGGGAACTAGCACAGATACGCAGTATTTT. Amino acids: CASSVIAGTSTDTQYF.

This clonotype was seen only a few times. This sequence joins TRBV20-1 and TRBJ2-3; no firm D call. The germline V gene encodes CDR1 DFQATT and CDR2 SNEGSKA (reference sequence). CDR3 length equals 14 residues. V gave up 7 bases and J gave up 2 bases, with 16 bases separating them. CDR3 in amino acids: CSVSLLPLTDTQYF. The CDR3 DNA reads TGCAGTGTCAGCCTACTACCACTCACAGATACGCAGTATTTT.

The genes are TRBV20-1 and TRBJ2-7; 8 positions agree with TRBD1. V shed 5 bases, J shed 1 base, and the junction held 4 bases outside the gene matches. The CDR3 is made up of 13 amino acids. Germline values: CDR1 DFQATT, CDR2 SNEGSKA (reference sequence). The CDR3 DNA follows: TGCAGTGCTTATCGGACAGGGTCCTACGAGCAGTACTTC. It codes for CSAYRTGSYEQYF.

This clonotype has more than one count but fewer than ten. The chain is built from TRBV20-1 and TRBJ2-5, with 14 nucleotides matching TRBD2. CDR3 size: 15 residues. The trim removed 4 bases at V and 4 bases at J, leaving 5 bases unmatched. Germline CDR1 DFQATT, CDR2 SNEGSKA (reference sequence). The CDR3 here is CSATGTSGSPETQYF. CDR3 nucleotides: TGCAGTGCTACCGGGACTAGCGGGAGCCCAGAGACCCAGTACTTC.

This clonotype occurred a few times. The J gene is TRBJ1-2, the V gene TRBV12-3 or TRBV12-4; D is perhaps TRBD1 (5 bases). V shed 5 bases and J shed 4 bases, with 11 bases lying between them. The CDR3 sequence is 13 residues long. The CDR3 DNA is TGTGCCAGCAGTCAAGACAGCTCCTATGGCTACACCTTC. Translation gives CASSQDSSYGYTF.

The chain recombines TRBV11-2 with TRBJ2-1; 7 bases are shared with TRBD1. Germline-derived CDR1 and CDR2 are SGHAT and FQNNGV. The CDR3 has 15 amino acids. The V gene end was trimmed by 1 base and the J gene end by 7 bases; junction bases not matched to a gene: 7. This CDR3 is CASSLGTGRVNEQFF. The CDR3 DNA sequence: TGTGCCAGCAGCTTAGGGACAGGACGGGTGAATGAGCAGTTCTTC.

The chain is built from TRBV10-3 and TRBJ2-3, with 7 bases fitting TRBD1. Germline loops: CDR1 ENHRY, CDR2 SYGVKD. J lost 1 base, V lost 7 bases, and 8 bases had no gene match. This CDR3 is built from 15 residues. CDR3 protein: CAINVDRVGTDTQYF. DNA of the CDR3: TGTGCCATCAACGTCGACAGGGTGGGCACAGATACGCAGTATTTT.

This clonotype was recorded at least ten times. The chain combines TRBV12-3 or TRBV12-4 with TRBJ1-5; a possible D gene is TRBD1 (6 bases). Trimming took off 6 bases at V and 3 bases at J, with 12 bases between the two ends. This CDR3 comprises 14 residues. The CDR3 DNA reads TGTGCCAGCAGCGACAGGAGTCCCAATCAGCCCCAGCATTTT. Translated: CASSDRSPNQPQHF.